This is a list of T cell receptor beta chains from one sample in a study of T cells after posttransplantation cyclophosphamide. TCRdb keeps only in-frame clones here, not all; method: immunoSEQ multiplex PCR. The sample was found to contain tens of thousands of clones, and every one recurs. Specimen: PBMCs. These receptors were collected from a woman aged 25 to 45 in good health and a related stem cell transplant donor. Both conserved end residues are part of each CDR3. Each record gives: clone size, D gene, V gene, J gene, CDR3 protein, CDR3 DNA. A D gene is named only where the DNA matches it firmly. Clone size, where shown, is once, few, many, or a class for clones that have expanded.

>many|-|TRBV12-3/TRBV12-4|TRBJ1-4
CASSVGGGEKLFF
TGTGCCAGCAGTGTGGGGGGTGGTGAAAAACTGTTTTTT
>few|TRBD1|TRBV10-1|TRBJ2-5
CAGSTGTGVQETQYF
TGCGCCGGCAGTACCGGGACAGGGGTCCAAGAGACCCAGTACTTC
>few|-|TRBV7-2|TRBJ1-2
CASSLASFRGYTF
TGTGCCAGCAGCTTAGCCTCATTTCGGGGCTACACCTTC
>medium-sized|TRBD2|TRBV2|TRBJ2-5
CASSEDGGSQETQYF
TGTGCCAGCAGTGAGGACGGGGGGTCTCAGGAGACCCAGTACTTC
>many|TRBD1|TRBV19|TRBJ1-2
CASSTQGARWYGYTF
TGTGCCAGTAGTACACAGGGGGCCAGGTGGTATGGCTACACCTTC
>many|TRBD2|TRBV6-1|TRBJ2-2
CASSELAGGVGELFF
TGTGCCAGCAGTGAACTAGCGGGGGGGGTCGGGGAGCTGTTTTTT
>many|-|TRBV7-9|TRBJ1-2
CASSRSDIGYTF
TGTGCCAGCAGCCGCTCAGACATCGGCTACACCTTC
>few|TRBD1|TRBV5-5|TRBJ1-5
CASSLYRLGQGANQPQHF
TGTGCCAGCAGCTTGTACCGCCTTGGACAGGGGGCCAATCAGCCCCAGCATTTT
>many|-|TRBV5-5|TRBJ1-5
CASSLGGDSNQPQHF
TGTGCCAGCAGCTTGGGAGGGGATAGCAATCAGCCCCAGCATTTT
>many|-|TRBV4-3|TRBJ1-4
CASSQTGREKLFF
TGCGCCAGCAGCCAAACTGGCAGGGAAAAACTGTTTTTT
>many|TRBD2|TRBV12-3/TRBV12-4|TRBJ2-1
CASSPSGRSYNEQFF
TGTGCCAGCAGTCCTAGCGGTCGCTCCTACAATGAGCAGTTCTTC
>few|TRBD1|TRBV7-9|TRBJ1-1
CASSLRQGRDTEAFF
TGTGCCAGCAGCTTACGACAGGGGCGCGACACTGAAGCTTTCTTT
>many|-|TRBV12-3/TRBV12-4|TRBJ1-2
CASSWGRPRDYGYTF
TGTGCCAGCAGTTGGGGTCGGCCGCGGGACTATGGCTACACCTTC
>many|-|TRBV6-6|TRBJ1-1
CASSYMMTGNTEAFF
TGTGCCAGCAGTTACATGATGACGGGGAACACTGAAGCTTTCTTT
>few|-|TRBV30|TRBJ1-2
CAWSKGAGYTF
TGTGCCTGGAGCAAGGGCGCCGGCTACACCTTC
>many|-|TRBV28|TRBJ1-2
CASSRGSFGYTF
TGTGCCAGCAGTCGCGGGTCCTTTGGCTACACCTTC
>many|-|TRBV6-5|TRBJ1-2
CASSYGAGNALFGYTF
TGTGCCAGCAGTTACGGGGCAGGCAATGCTCTATTTGGCTACACCTTC
>many|TRBD2|TRBV19|TRBJ2-7
CASSSGGMSYEQYF
TGTGCCAGTAGTAGCGGGGGGATGTCCTACGAGCAGTACTTC
>many|TRBD1|TRBV11-1|TRBJ2-7
CASSQDRDREQYF
TGTGCCAGCAGCCAGGACAGGGATCGCGAGCAGTACTTC
>many|-|TRBV27|TRBJ1-2
CASRAARDYGYTF
TGTGCCAGCCGCGCTGCGAGGGACTATGGCTACACCTTC
>-|-|TRBV7-2|TRBJ1-2
CASSPTVQTYGYTF
TGTGCCAGCAGCCCGACAGTCCAAACCTATGGCTACACCTTC
>many|TRBD1|TRBV24-1|TRBJ2-2
CATSGTGDTGELFF
TGTGCCACCAGTGGAACAGGGGATACCGGGGAGCTGTTTTTT
>many|-|TRBV6-4|TRBJ1-4
CASSREINEKLFF
TGTGCCAGCAGCAGGGAAATTAATGAAAAACTGTTTTTT
>many|TRBD1|TRBV2|TRBJ2-7
CASREDRASYEQYF
TGTGCCAGCAGAGAGGACAGGGCCTCCTACGAGCAGTACTTC
>many|TRBD1|TRBV18|TRBJ1-4
CASSPKDRVGNEKLFF
TGTGCCAGCTCACCAAAGGACAGGGTTGGGAATGAAAAACTGTTTTTT
>-|TRBD2|TRBV28|TRBJ2-1
CASSSPTSGLRNEQFF
TGTGCCAGCAGTTCCCCGACTAGCGGCCTTAGAAATGAGCAGTTCTTC
>many|-|TRBV2|TRBJ2-5
CASVRGETQYF
TGTGCCAGCGTCCGGGGAGAGACCCAGTACTTC
>few|TRBD1|TRBV11-3|TRBJ2-2
CASSLGDRYTGELFF
TGTGCCAGCAGCTTAGGGGACAGATACACCGGGGAGCTGTTTTTT
>many|TRBD1|TRBV16|TRBJ2-1
CASSPKVTGGFDEQFF
TGTGCCAGCAGCCCCAAGGTAACAGGGGGCTTCGATGAGCAGTTCTTC
>many|-|TRBV9|TRBJ1-3
CASSGGGNTIYF
TGTGCCAGCAGCGGAGGAGGGAACACCATATATTTT
>many|-|TRBV9|TRBJ2-3
CASSVYRHTDTQYF
TGTGCCAGCAGCGTGTACAGACACACAGATACGCAGTATTTT
>many|TRBD1|TRBV19|TRBJ1-6
CASSIQGASYNSPLHF
TGTGCCAGTAGTATACAGGGGGCCTCCTATAATTCACCCCTCCACTTT
>many|-|TRBV12-3/TRBV12-4|TRBJ2-2
CASIPGNTGELFF
TGTGCCAGCATCCCAGGGAACACCGGGGAGCTGTTTTTT
>many|-|TRBV2|TRBJ2-7
CAIDREDYEQYF
TGTGCGATCGACAGGGAGGATTACGAGCAGTACTTC
>many|-|TRBV7-9|TRBJ2-1
CASSLDRDIYFF
TGTGCCAGCAGCTTAGATAGGGACATCTATTTCTTC
>many|TRBD2|TRBV6-5|TRBJ2-7
CASSYGSGGAYEQYF
TGTGCCAGCAGTTACGGGTCGGGGGGTGCCTACGAGCAGTACTTC
>few|TRBD1|TRBV29-1|TRBJ2-7
CSVAQWDRGSYEQYF
TGCAGCGTGGCCCAATGGGACAGGGGTAGCTACGAGCAGTACTTC
>many|-|TRBV11-2|TRBJ2-7
CASSLRQVDYEQYF
TGTGCCAGCAGCCTCCGACAGGTGGACTACGAGCAGTACTTC
>few|-|TRBV4-1|TRBJ1-6
CASSQEGRSENSPLHF
TGCGCCAGCAGCCAAGAAGGCAGGAGTGAGAATTCACCCCTCCACTTT
>-|TRBD2|TRBV9|TRBJ2-3
CASSVGRLAGLDTQYF
TGTGCCAGCAGCGTAGGGCGTCTAGCGGGTCTAGATACGCAGTATTTT
>many|-|TRBV15|TRBJ1-1
CATSRQTNTEAFF
TGTGCCACCAGCAGACAGACAAACACTGAAGCTTTCTTT
>-|-|TRBV5-4|TRBJ2-5
CASSFVGPQETQYF
TGTGCCAGCAGCTTTGTGGGGCCCCAAGAGACCCAGTACTTC
>many|TRBD1|TRBV6-2/TRBV6-3|TRBJ1-5
CASRTGINQPQHF
TGTGCCAGCAGGACAGGGATTAATCAGCCCCAGCATTTT
>many|-|TRBV6-2/TRBV6-3|TRBJ1-2
CASSTPGRPGYTF
TGTGCCAGCAGTACTCCGGGTCGGCCTGGCTACACCTTC
>many|-|TRBV13|TRBJ1-1
CASSLGTADLPGAFF
TGTGCCAGCAGCTTAGGGACAGCCGATCTTCCCGGAGCTTTCTTT
>-|TRBD2|TRBV7-2|TRBJ2-5
CASSLSLAGVGETQYF
TGTGCCAGCAGCCTTTCACTAGCGGGGGTGGGGGAGACCCAGTACTTC
>many|-|TRBV4-3|TRBJ1-4
CASSQDRGTWGEKLFF
TGCGCCAGCAGCCAAGATAGGGGGACCTGGGGAGAAAAACTGTTTTTT
>few|-|TRBV6-1|TRBJ1-5
CASREGSGNQPQHF
TGTGCCAGCAGGGAGGGTAGTGGCAATCAGCCCCAGCATTTT